Below, 24 T cell receptor beta chains from the same sample are listed, as sequenced in a study of blood T cell repertoires in COVID-19. Libraries were prepared by immunoSEQ multiplex PCR; TCRdb keeps only in-frame clonotypes and omits some of them. The sample yields hundreds of thousands of clones, 86% seen once. Sequencing was performed on PBMCs or T cells enriched from blood (not recorded which). Receptor source: a man aged 25-40 years who had recovered from COVID-19.

The chain combines TRBV30 with TRBJ1-5; D is perhaps TRBD1 (5 bases). Between the trimmed V and J ends, which lost 5 bases and 3 bases, there was a span of 8 bases. CDR3 length: 12 amino acids. Germline CDR1 and CDR2: GTSNPN and SVGIG (reference sequence). The chain's CDR3 is CAWDRANQPQHF. The CDR3 DNA follows: TGTGCCTGGGACAGAGCCAATCAGCCCCAGCATTTT.

CDR3 DNA sequence: TGTGCCAGCAGTCTTCCGGGACACACCAAGCCATACGAGCAGTACTTC. Protein: CASSLPGHTKPYEQYF. This chain connects TRBV27 to TRBJ2-7; possibly TRBD1 for D (6 bases). This CDR3 is built from 16 residues. V lost 5 bases and J lost 4, with 21 bases in between. Germline V gene sequence: CDR1 MNHEY, CDR2 SMNVEV (reference sequence).

This clone was counted only a few times. The V gene is TRBV10-1, the J gene TRBJ2-7, with D possibly matching TRBD1 (5 bases). This CDR3 is built from 14 residues. Trimming removed 3 bases from V and 1 base from J, with 10 bases in between. The germline CDR1 and CDR2 sequences are WNHNN and SYGVQD (reference sequence). The CDR3 DNA sequence: TGCGCCAGCAGTGAACAACGACAGTCCTACGAGCAGTACTTC. Protein sequence: CASSEQRQSYEQYF.

This chain joins TRBV11-2 and TRBJ2-7, with D possibly being TRBD1 (6 bases). The germline V gene encodes CDR1 SGHAT and CDR2 FQNNGV. This CDR3 contains 15 residues. With 5 bases removed from V and 2 bases from J, the gap between germline ends came to 16 bases. This chain's CDR3 is CASSPSLQGTYEQYF. The CDR3 DNA follows: TGTGCCAGCAGCCCATCTTTACAGGGAACCTACGAGCAGTACTTC. Full variable domain (missing parts from reference TRBV11-2 and TRBJ2-7): EAGVAQSPRYKIIEKRQSVAFWCNPISGHATLYWYQQILGQGPKLLIQFQNNGVVDDSQLPKDRFSAERLKGVDSTLKIQPAKLEDSAVYLCASSPSLQGTYEQYFGPGTRLTVT.

The genes are TRBV19 and TRBJ1-4, with D unclear. V was cut by 8 bases and J by 8 bases, with 18 bases left in between. The CDR3 is 14 amino acids. The germline V gene encodes CDR1 LNHDA and CDR2 SQIVND (reference sequence). The CDR3 reads CASRPGTWVEKLFF. Here the CDR3 DNA reads TGTGCCAGTCGGCCAGGAACTTGGGTAGAAAAACTGTTTTTT.

This chain links TRBV29-1 with TRBJ1-1; 9 nucleotides match TRBD1. J was trimmed by 8 bases and V by 4 bases; bases with no gene match: 5. From germline, CDR1 is SQVTM and CDR2 ANQGSEA. The CDR3 is 12 residues long. The CDR3 region has the DNA TGCAGCGTTGGGGACAGGGCCTCAGAAGCTTTCTTT. It translates to CSVGDRASEAFF.

J is TRBJ2-3 and V is TRBV5-1, with TRBD2 matching 10 bases. Germline CDR1 is SGHRS and CDR2 is YFSETQ. Unmatched junction bases numbered 4, after V lost 2 bases and J lost 4 bases. This CDR3 is 15 amino acids long. CDR3 in amino acids: CASSFLAGAADTQYF. The DNA of the CDR3 is TGCGCCAGCAGCTTCCTAGCGGGAGCTGCAGATACGCAGTATTTT.

This clone was counted once. This chain uses TRBV4-2 with TRBJ2-3, with 8 bases fitting TRBD2. The CDR3 contains 17 residues. Looked up from germline, CDR1 is LGHNA and CDR2 is YNFKEQ. Trimming at V came to 3 bases and at J to 1 base, leaving 9 bases not matched to a gene. CDR3 loop: CASSHQGGRGGTDTQYF. The CDR3 region has the DNA TGTGCCAGCAGCCACCAAGGGGGGCGGGGGGGCACAGATACGCAGTATTTT.

This clone was seen once. The rearrangement joins TRBV27 to TRBJ1-1; 11 nucleotides align to TRBD1. Per the germline V gene, CDR1 is MNHEY and CDR2 is SMNVEV (reference sequence). Trimming took 5 bases from V and 8 from J; bases not matched to a gene: 4. This CDR3 contains 13 residues. The CDR3 region is CASSPRTGGEAFF. The CDR3 DNA reads TGTGCCAGCAGTCCCCGGACAGGGGGCGAAGCTTTCTTT.

This chain joins TRBV6-5 and TRBJ2-1; D not certain. CDR3 size: 12 residues. V lost 7 bases and J lost 7, with 11 bases in between. Germline V lookup: CDR1 MNHEY, CDR2 SVGAGI. CDR3 bases: TGTGCCAGCACAACGAAGCCGAATGAGCAGTTCTTC. Encoded protein: CASTTKPNEQFF.

The V and J genes are TRBV2 and TRBJ1-5, with 7 bases that match TRBD1. In germline, CDR1 is SNHLY, CDR2 FYNNEI. Trimming removed 6 bases from V and 0 bases from J; junction bases left unmatched: 5. The CDR3 is made up of 15 amino acids. The CDR3 sequence: CASRGTAYSNQPQHF. Here the CDR3 DNA reads TGTGCCAGCAGAGGGACAGCTTATAGCAATCAGCCCCAGCATTTT. Supplemented by reference TRBV2 and TRBJ1-5, the full variable domain reads EPEVTQTPSHQVTQMGQEVILRCVPISNHLYFYWYRQILGQKVEFLVSFYNNEISEKSEIFDDQFSVERPDGSNFTLKIRSTKLEDSAMYFCASRGTAYSNQPQHFGDGTRLSIL.

CDR3 in amino acids: CASSEMGVKNIQYF. The CDR3 bases are TGTGCCAGCAGTGAAATGGGAGTCAAAAACATTCAGTACTTC. The rearrangement links TRBV2 to TRBJ2-4; the D gene is possibly TRBD2 (5 bases). The CDR3 contains 14 residues. Germline assignment: CDR1 SNHLY and CDR2 FYNNEI. V lost 2 bases and J lost 3, with 8 bases in between.

The gene calls are TRBV7-9 and TRBJ2-2; TRBD2 is a possible D gene (7 bases). The germline gives CDR1 SEHNR, CDR2 FQNEAQ (reference sequence). Trimming took 6 bases from V and 4 from J, leaving 21 bases between them. The CDR3 contains 17 residues. The DNA of the CDR3 is TGTGCCAGCAGACCAAGCGGGGACAAAGCTAGCACCGGGGAGCTGTTTTTT. Protein sequence: CASRPSGDKASTGELFF. Together with reference TRBV7-9 and TRBJ2-2, the CDR3 gives the full variable domain: DTGVSQNPRHKITKRGQNVTFRCDPISEHNRLYWYRQTLGQGPEFLTYFQNEAQLEKSRLLSDRFSAERPKGSFSTLEIQRTEQGDSAMYLCASRPSGDKASTGELFFGEGSRLTVL.

The rearrangement links TRBV6-5 to TRBJ2-7, with a possible D match to TRBD2 (6 bases). Germline values: CDR1 MNHEY, CDR2 SVGAGI. This CDR3 has 15 residues. The V end was cut by 6 bases, the J end by 4 bases, with 19 bases between. The CDR3 region is CASSRVGLAGYEQYF. The CDR3 bases are TGTGCCAGCAGCCGGGTCGGCCTCGCGGGATACGAGCAGTACTTC.

The chain employs TRBV28 and TRBJ1-4; 7 bases align to TRBD1. Germline V lookup: CDR1 MDHEN, CDR2 SYDVKM. The CDR3 contains 12 residues. V was pared by 6 bases and J by 9 bases, with 4 bases of the junction left unmatched. The CDR3 is CASRQGWQKLFF. The DNA of the CDR3 is TGTGCCAGCAGACAGGGGTGGCAAAAACTGTTTTTT.

The J gene is TRBJ2-1, the V gene TRBV18, with D possibly matching TRBD2 (5 bases). V lost 3 bases and J lost 0, with 9 bases in between. Germline values: CDR1 KGHSH, CDR2 LQKENI. The CDR3 has 15 amino acids. This CDR3 reads CASSPPGSSYNEQFF. CDR3 coding DNA: TGTGCCAGCTCACCCCCGGGGAGCTCCTACAATGAGCAGTTCTTC.

The chain recombines TRBV4-1 with TRBJ2-1; possibly TRBD2 for D (6 bases). Germline CDR1 is MGHRA and CDR2 is YSYEKL. V was cut by 2 bases and J by 0 bases, with 17 bases left in between. CDR3 length: 18 amino acids. The CDR3 is CASSQPTSKGSSYNEQFF. CDR3 coding DNA: TGCGCCAGCAGCCAACCGACTAGTAAGGGGAGCTCCTACAATGAGCAGTTCTTC.

The chain combines TRBV5-4 with TRBJ2-1, with D possibly being TRBD2 (6 bases). The CDR3 spans 13 residues. Germline V gene lookup returns CDR1 SGHNT and CDR2 YYREEE (reference sequence). V lost 0 bases, J lost 10 bases, and 11 bases lay in between. CDR3 region: CASSLEAGREQFF. The CDR3, as DNA: TGTGCCAGCAGCTTGGAAGCTGGGAGGGAGCAGTTCTTC.

V and J are TRBV2 and TRBJ2-1; 9 positions match TRBD2. Germline V gene lookup returns CDR1 SNHLY and CDR2 FYNNEI. V lost 7 bases, J lost 4 bases, and 11 bases stayed unmatched. The CDR3 sequence is 16 residues long. The chain's CDR3 is CASIRTSVSPYNEQFF. CDR3 DNA sequence: TGTGCCAGCATCCGGACTAGCGTTTCACCTTACAATGAGCAGTTCTTC.

CDR3 DNA sequence: TGCAGCGTTGAAGACGGCAGGGGGTATGGCTACACCTTC. It encodes CSVEDGRGYGYTF. This sequence joins TRBV29-1 and TRBJ1-2; 7 bases map to TRBD1. After removal of 0 bases from V and 5 bases from J, the junction contained 3 bases not matched to a gene. This CDR3 region has 13 residues. Germline V gene lookup returns CDR1 SQVTM and CDR2 ANQGSEA.

The chain is built from TRBV7-9 and TRBJ1-1, with D possibly TRBD1 on 6 matching bases. Trimming pared 2 bases from V and 3 bases from J, leaving 13 bases between. The V gene's germline CDR1 is SEHNR and CDR2 FQNEAQ (reference sequence). The CDR3 runs 15 residues. CDR3 loop: CASSLIQGMDTEAFF. The CDR3 bases are TGTGCCAGCAGCTTAATTCAGGGGATGGACACTGAAGCTTTCTTT. The full variable domain, with the rest looked up from reference TRBV7-9 and TRBJ1-1, is DTGVSQNPRHKITKRGQNVTFRCDPISEHNRLYWYRQTLGQGPEFLTYFQNEAQLEKSRLLSDRFSAERPKGSFSTLEIQRTEQGDSAMYLCASSLIQGMDTEAFFGQGTRLTVV.

This sequence joins TRBV3-1 (or the pseudogene TRBV3-2) and TRBJ2-3; tentative D call: TRBD2 (6 bases). CDR1 is LGHDT and CDR2 is YNNKEL in the germline V gene (reference sequence). Trimming pared 3 bases from V and 11 bases from J, leaving 15 bases between. The CDR3 runs to 13 residues. In nucleotides, the CDR3 is TGTGCCAGCAGCCAGGGGCTGGCGGGAAGGCAGTATTTT. It specifies CASSQGLAGRQYF.

The chain carries TRBV2 and TRBJ1-2; D may be TRBD1 (6 bases). CDR3 length: 15 residues. The V and J ends lost 0 bases and 6 bases respectively, with 14 bases between them. From germline, CDR1 is SNHLY and CDR2 FYNNEI. CDR3 loop: CASSEAGVRGHGYTF. In DNA, the CDR3 is TGTGCCAGCAGTGAAGCTGGTGTCAGGGGCCATGGCTACACCTTC.

V is TRBV16 and J is TRBJ1-4; D is unclear. CDR1 and CDR2 from the germline V gene are KGHSY and FQNENV. CDR3 length: 16 residues. Trimming stripped 3 bases from V and 0 bases from J, with 11 bases between. DNA of the CDR3: TGTGCCAGCAGCCAGGCGACATCCGCAACTAATGAAAAACTGTTTTTT. Encoded protein: CASSQATSATNEKLFF.